These T cell receptor beta chains were read from a single sample in a study of cytomegalovirus exposure and HLA in healthy donors. Sequencing used immunoSEQ multiplex PCR; TCRdb keeps in-frame clones, though not all of them. The table records 100,000 to 150,000 clones, about 80% of them present only once. The sequenced material came from PBMCs. The receptors stem from a female donor in good health and CMV-seropositive. The CDR3 runs from the conserved cysteine through the conserved F or W. D genes are given only for firm matches. The size of a clone is reported for some rows only, either as once, few or many, or as a class for expanded clones.

CDR3: CSSSFGDEKLFF
DNA: TGTTCCAGCAGCTTCGGGGATGAAAAACTGTTTTTT
J: TRBJ1-4
size: .
V: TRBV7-9
D: .

CDR3: CASSYQGAYGYTF
DNA: TGTGCCAGTAGTTACCAGGGGGCGTATGGCTACACCTTC
J: TRBJ1-2
size: .
V: TRBV19
D: TRBD1

CDR3: CASSPIGGGDSYNEQFF
DNA: TGTGCCAGCAGCCCTATCGGCGGGGGGGATAGCTACAATGAGCAGTTCTTC
J: TRBJ2-1
size: .
V: TRBV7-8
D: TRBD2

CDR3: CASSFLGQPEETQYF
DNA: TGTGCCAGCTCATTTCTAGGACAGCCAGAAGAGACCCAGTACTTC
J: TRBJ2-5
size: once
V: TRBV18
D: .

CDR3: CASSLNPAGSTDTQYF
DNA: TGTGCCAGCAGCTTAAACCCCGCGGGTTCTACAGATACGCAGTATTTT
J: TRBJ2-3
size: once
V: TRBV7-3
D: .

CDR3: CATSRRTQGGSPLHF
DNA: TGTGCCACCAGCAGGAGAACGCAGGGGGGTTCACCCCTCCACTTT
J: TRBJ1-6
size: .
V: TRBV15
D: TRBD1

CDR3: CASSTGQDHQPQHF
DNA: TGCGCCAGCAGTACCGGACAGGATCATCAGCCCCAGCATTTT
J: TRBJ1-5
size: .
V: TRBV5-1
D: TRBD1

CDR3: CASSIGNRVSEAFF
DNA: TGTGCCAGTAGTATAGGAAACAGGGTTAGTGAAGCTTTCTTT
J: TRBJ1-1
size: .
V: TRBV19
D: .

CDR3: CASSLDSQPQHF
DNA: TGTGCCAGCAGTTTGGACAGCCAGCCCCAGCATTTT
J: TRBJ1-5
size: .
V: TRBV5-4
D: .

CDR3: CSGGDSYGYTF
DNA: TGCAGTGGGGGGGACAGCTATGGCTACACCTTC
J: TRBJ1-2
size: .
V: TRBV20-1
D: TRBD1

CDR3: CASGQGPNTEAFF
DNA: TGTGCTTCCGGACAGGGACCAAACACTGAAGCTTTCTTT
J: TRBJ1-1
size: .
V: TRBV7-3
D: TRBD1

CDR3: CASSGSRYEQYF
DNA: TGTGCCAGCAGTGGGTCCCGGTACGAGCAGTACTTC
J: TRBJ2-7
size: few
V: TRBV2
D: .

CDR3: CASSKESYNEQFF
DNA: TGTGCCAGCTCCAAGGAGTCCTACAATGAGCAGTTCTTC
J: TRBJ2-1
size: .
V: TRBV28
D: .

CDR3: CASSKDRRNTEAFF
DNA: TGTGCCAGTAGCAAGGACAGGAGGAACACTGAAGCTTTCTTT
J: TRBJ1-1
size: .
V: TRBV19
D: TRBD1

CDR3: CASSFAAGLGLASYNEQFF
DNA: TGTGCCAGCTCTTTCGCGGCAGGGCTGGGACTAGCCTCCTACAATGAGCAGTTCTTC
J: TRBJ2-1
size: .
V: TRBV18
D: TRBD2

CDR3: CASSSRDRGYEQYF
DNA: TGTGCCAGCAGCTCCCGGGACAGGGGCTACGAGCAGTACTTC
J: TRBJ2-7
size: .
V: TRBV7-8
D: TRBD1

CDR3: CASRVPGAGEKLFF
DNA: TGTGCCAGTAGGGTCCCAGGGGCAGGAGAAAAACTGTTTTTT
J: TRBJ1-4
size: .
V: TRBV19
D: .

CDR3: CAWGGLDLDTQYF
DNA: TGTGCCTGGGGAGGACTAGATTTGGATACGCAGTATTTT
J: TRBJ2-3
size: .
V: TRBV30
D: TRBD2

CDR3: CASSLYRGPPYNSPLHF
DNA: TGTGCCAGCAGTTTATACAGGGGGCCCCCCTATAATTCACCCCTCCACTTT
J: TRBJ1-6
size: .
V: TRBV28
D: TRBD1

CDR3: CASSPGYEQYF
DNA: TGTGCCAGCAGTCCAGGGTACGAGCAGTACTTC
J: TRBJ2-7
size: few
V: TRBV28
D: .

CDR3: CASSRGGSSGNTIYF
DNA: TGTGCCAGCAGCAGAGGGGGCAGCTCTGGAAACACCATATATTTT
J: TRBJ1-3
size: .
V: TRBV27
D: TRBD1

CDR3: CASSLRSRYAPPHNEQFF
DNA: TGTGCCAGCAGCTTAAGGTCCCGCTACGCCCCCCCCCACAATGAGCAGTTCTTC
J: TRBJ2-1
size: .
V: TRBV7-3
D: .

CDR3: CASSLKYLSGEQYF
DNA: TGTGCCAGCAGTCTTAAATATCTCTCGGGAGAGCAGTACTTC
J: TRBJ2-7
size: few
V: TRBV6-1
D: .

CDR3: CASSPSLGRDTQYF
DNA: TGTGCCAGCTCACCATCCCTAGGGAGGGATACGCAGTATTTT
J: TRBJ2-3
size: few
V: TRBV18
D: .

CDR3: CASSAPGDQPQHF
DNA: TGTGCCAGCTCAGCCCCAGGGGACCAGCCCCAGCATTTT
J: TRBJ1-5
size: .
V: TRBV18
D: .

CDR3: CAWKQGSSGYTF
DNA: TGTGCCTGGAAACAGGGGTCTAGTGGCTACACCTTC
J: TRBJ1-2
size: few
V: TRBV30
D: TRBD1

CDR3: CAWDEGALGNTIYF
DNA: TGTGCCTGGGACGAAGGAGCACTGGGAAACACCATATATTTT
J: TRBJ1-3
size: .
V: TRBV30
D: .